Listed below are T cell receptor beta chains from one sample, sequenced in a study of blood T cell repertoires in COVID-19. TCRdb's table, derived via immunoSEQ multiplex PCR, lists solely in-frame clones and lacks some. The sample shows 150,000 to 200,000 clones, approximately 86% of them seen only once. The material sequenced was peripheral blood. The receptors originated from a man between 60 and 75 years old with COVID-19, enrolled during active disease. Each CDR3 is given with its conserved first and last residue. The order of the fields is clone size, J gene, D gene, V gene, CDR3 DNA, CDR3 protein. D genes are given only for firm matches. Only some rows state a clone size, as once, few, many or a class for expanded clones.

clone_size: once; j_call: TRBJ1-5; d_call: TRBD1; v_call: TRBV6-5; cdr3_nt: TGTGCCAGCAGTTACTCTCGGACAGGGGGACAGCCCCAGCATTTT; cdr3_aa: CASSYSRTGGQPQHF
clone_size: NA; j_call: TRBJ2-3; d_call: NA; v_call: TRBV7-2; cdr3_nt: TGTGCCAGCAGCCCCCAGTCGCAGGCTAGCACAGATACGCAGTATTTT; cdr3_aa: CASSPQSQASTDTQYF
clone_size: many; j_call: TRBJ1-1; d_call: TRBD1; v_call: TRBV5-5; cdr3_nt: TGTGCCACCGCCTCCCGGACAGGGGTTCCCACTGAAGCTTTCTTT; cdr3_aa: CATASRTGVPTEAFF
clone_size: NA; j_call: TRBJ1-5; d_call: NA; v_call: TRBV6-2/TRBV6-3; cdr3_nt: TGTGCCAGCAGTTACACAGGGAATAGCAATCAGCCCCAGCATTTT; cdr3_aa: CASSYTGNSNQPQHF
clone_size: NA; j_call: TRBJ1-4; d_call: NA; v_call: TRBV11-2; cdr3_nt: TGTGCCAGCAGCCTACTGCGTCCCTTAATGAGGAAACTGTTTTTT; cdr3_aa: CASSLLRPLMRKLFF
clone_size: NA; j_call: TRBJ1-2; d_call: NA; v_call: TRBV4-3; cdr3_nt: TGCGCCAGCAGCCAAGCTTCCAGGATCCCTAACTATGGCTACACCTTC; cdr3_aa: CASSQASRIPNYGYTF
clone_size: NA; j_call: TRBJ2-2; d_call: TRBD2; v_call: TRBV27; cdr3_nt: TGTGCCAGCCGTCCGGGGGGGGCAATCAGCACCGGGGAGCTGTTTTTT; cdr3_aa: CASRPGGAISTGELFF
clone_size: NA; j_call: TRBJ1-5; d_call: NA; v_call: TRBV12-5; cdr3_nt: TGTGCTAGTGGTTTTTCGGGGTATGGCAATCAGCCCCAGCATTTT; cdr3_aa: CASGFSGYGNQPQHF
clone_size: NA; j_call: TRBJ2-4; d_call: TRBD1; v_call: TRBV5-6; cdr3_nt: TGTGCCAGCAGCCTCGACAGGGCGCGTAACATTCAGTACTTC; cdr3_aa: CASSLDRARNIQYF
clone_size: NA; j_call: TRBJ2-3; d_call: TRBD2; v_call: TRBV7-7; cdr3_nt: TGTGCTAGCAGCCTAGAAGCGGGGGGGCAACCAGATACGCAGTATTTT; cdr3_aa: CASSLEAGGQPDTQYF
clone_size: NA; j_call: TRBJ1-2; d_call: NA; v_call: TRBV19; cdr3_nt: TGTGCCAGTAGGAGGGACGACAGGTCTAACTATGGCTACACCTTC; cdr3_aa: CASRRDDRSNYGYTF
clone_size: NA; j_call: TRBJ1-1; d_call: TRBD1; v_call: TRBV6-5; cdr3_nt: TGTGCCAGCAACTACGGACAGGCCTCGGGGACTGAAGCTTTCTTT; cdr3_aa: CASNYGQASGTEAFF
clone_size: few; j_call: TRBJ1-1; d_call: TRBD1; v_call: TRBV6-2/TRBV6-3; cdr3_nt: TGTGCCAGCAGTTCCACAGGGGGCGCGTTCAAAGCTTTCTTT; cdr3_aa: CASSSTGGAFKAFF
clone_size: few; j_call: TRBJ1-2; d_call: TRBD1; v_call: TRBV25-1; cdr3_nt: TGTGCCAGCAGTAGGGGGACAGTCTATGGCTACACCTTC; cdr3_aa: CASSRGTVYGYTF
clone_size: NA; j_call: TRBJ1-3; d_call: NA; v_call: TRBV6-6; cdr3_nt: TGTGCCAGCGACAGTCCGAGACAACGCTCTGGAAACACCATATATTTT; cdr3_aa: CASDSPRQRSGNTIYF
clone_size: NA; j_call: TRBJ2-4; d_call: NA; v_call: TRBV27; cdr3_nt: TGTGCCAGCAGTCTCCATGCGGGCAAAAACATTCAGTACTTC; cdr3_aa: CASSLHAGKNIQYF
clone_size: NA; j_call: TRBJ1-1; d_call: NA; v_call: TRBV7-6; cdr3_nt: TGTGCCAGCAGCCACATATTGGAGGGTCGTACTGAAGCTTTCTTT; cdr3_aa: CASSHILEGRTEAFF
clone_size: NA; j_call: TRBJ2-3; d_call: NA; v_call: TRBV25-1; cdr3_nt: TGTGCCAGCAGTCCCCTTGGGCGAACAGATACGCAGTATTTT; cdr3_aa: CASSPLGRTDTQYF
clone_size: NA; j_call: TRBJ1-5; d_call: NA; v_call: TRBV2; cdr3_nt: TGTGCCAGCAGTGAAATGGGTTCAGGTCAGCCCCAGCATTTT; cdr3_aa: CASSEMGSGQPQHF
clone_size: once; j_call: TRBJ2-1; d_call: TRBD2; v_call: TRBV11-3; cdr3_nt: TGTGCCAGCAGCGGGGGGGGATCCGTCAATGAGCAGTTCTTC; cdr3_aa: CASSGGGSVNEQFF
clone_size: NA; j_call: TRBJ2-7; d_call: TRBD2; v_call: TRBV19; cdr3_nt: TGTGCCAGTAGAGGGCGGGAGGGCCGCTACGAGCAGTACTTC; cdr3_aa: CASRGREGRYEQYF
clone_size: once; j_call: TRBJ2-1; d_call: NA; v_call: TRBV23-1; cdr3_nt: TGCGCCAGCAGTCAATCATGGAAAAACGGGGATGAGCAGTTCTTC; cdr3_aa: CASSQSWKNGDEQFF
clone_size: NA; j_call: TRBJ2-2; d_call: TRBD1; v_call: TRBV6-4; cdr3_nt: TGTGCCAGCAGTATAGACCCGACAGGGCTGACCGGGGAGCTGTTTTTT; cdr3_aa: CASSIDPTGLTGELFF
clone_size: NA; j_call: TRBJ1-5; d_call: NA; v_call: TRBV18; cdr3_nt: TGTGCCAGCTCACCGGGCCGGGAGCAGCCCCAGCATTTT; cdr3_aa: CASSPGREQPQHF
clone_size: NA; j_call: TRBJ2-3; d_call: TRBD1; v_call: TRBV5-1; cdr3_nt: TGCGCCAGCAGCTGGGGACAGGCTCTAGATACGCAGTATTTT; cdr3_aa: CASSWGQALDTQYF
clone_size: NA; j_call: TRBJ1-2; d_call: NA; v_call: TRBV19; cdr3_nt: TGTGCCAGTAGTATTGACAGCTATGGCTACACCTTC; cdr3_aa: CASSIDSYGYTF
clone_size: NA; j_call: TRBJ1-2; d_call: NA; v_call: TRBV19; cdr3_nt: TGTGCCAGTATGGCCCCGGGGGGGGGCCCTAACTATGGCTACACCTTC; cdr3_aa: CASMAPGGGPNYGYTF
clone_size: NA; j_call: TRBJ1-1; d_call: TRBD1; v_call: TRBV25-1; cdr3_nt: TGTGCCAGCAAGGGACAGGCTGGGGGGACTGAAGCTTTCTTT; cdr3_aa: CASKGQAGGTEAFF
clone_size: NA; j_call: TRBJ2-3; d_call: NA; v_call: TRBV20-1; cdr3_nt: TGCAGAGGACTTATTGCAGATACGCAGTATTTT; cdr3_aa: CRGLIADTQYF
clone_size: NA; j_call: TRBJ2-5; d_call: TRBD1; v_call: TRBV7-7; cdr3_nt: TGTGCTAGCAGCTCGACAGGGTTCGGGGAGACCCAGTACTTC; cdr3_aa: CASSSTGFGETQYF
clone_size: few; j_call: TRBJ2-7; d_call: TRBD1; v_call: TRBV11-1; cdr3_nt: TGTGCCAGCAGCCCATCCGACAGGGCGCGCGACGAGCAGTACTTC; cdr3_aa: CASSPSDRARDEQYF
clone_size: few; j_call: TRBJ1-2; d_call: TRBD1; v_call: TRBV5-4; cdr3_nt: TGTGCCAGCAGCCCACCGGGACAGGGGCGAAGTAACTATGGCTACACCTTC; cdr3_aa: CASSPPGQGRSNYGYTF
clone_size: once; j_call: TRBJ1-4; d_call: NA; v_call: TRBV6-5; cdr3_nt: TGTGCCAGCAGGGGTACGGAGGAAAAACTGTTTTTT; cdr3_aa: CASRGTEEKLFF
clone_size: NA; j_call: TRBJ1-5; d_call: NA; v_call: TRBV12-3/TRBV12-4; cdr3_nt: TGTGCCAGCAGTTTAAACAGTTATCAGCCCCAGCATTTT; cdr3_aa: CASSLNSYQPQHF
clone_size: NA; j_call: TRBJ2-6; d_call: NA; v_call: TRBV3-1/TRBV3-2; cdr3_nt: TGTGCCAGCAGCCAAGATTCCCGGTCCGGGGCCAACGTCCTGACTTTC; cdr3_aa: CASSQDSRSGANVLTF
clone_size: NA; j_call: TRBJ2-3; d_call: NA; v_call: TRBV7-9; cdr3_nt: TGTGCCAGCAGCGCGAGAGCGGTAGCTCGCACCACAGATACGCAGTATTTT; cdr3_aa: CASSARAVARTTDTQYF
clone_size: NA; j_call: TRBJ1-1; d_call: NA; v_call: TRBV28; cdr3_nt: TGTGCCAGCATCCCCGGGGGGCTTTTGAACACTGAAGCTTTCTTT; cdr3_aa: CASIPGGLLNTEAFF
clone_size: NA; j_call: TRBJ2-1; d_call: NA; v_call: TRBV4-3; cdr3_nt: TGCGCCAGCAGCCTCGAAAAGGGGGACAATGAGCAGTTCTTC; cdr3_aa: CASSLEKGDNEQFF
clone_size: NA; j_call: TRBJ1-6; d_call: TRBD1; v_call: TRBV7-2; cdr3_nt: TGTGCCAGCAGCTTATATCGAGACAGGGGTTCACCCCTCCACTTT; cdr3_aa: CASSLYRDRGSPLHF
clone_size: few; j_call: TRBJ2-7; d_call: NA; v_call: TRBV10-3; cdr3_nt: TGTGCCATCAGTGATAACGGCGGGAAGGACGGGTCCTACGAGCAGTACTTC; cdr3_aa: CAISDNGGKDGSYEQYF
clone_size: few; j_call: TRBJ1-6; d_call: TRBD1; v_call: TRBV3-1/TRBV3-2; cdr3_nt: TGTGCCAGCAGCCAGACAGGGAGCTATTCACCCCTCCACTTT; cdr3_aa: CASSQTGSYSPLHF
clone_size: NA; j_call: TRBJ1-6; d_call: NA; v_call: TRBV10-2; cdr3_nt: TGCGCCAGCAGTGAGTCTGTAGTGGGGCGTGGGTCACCCCTCCACTTT; cdr3_aa: CASSESVVGRGSPLHF
clone_size: NA; j_call: TRBJ1-2; d_call: NA; v_call: TRBV7-9; cdr3_nt: TGTGCCAGCAGCCTCGACCCCCGGACAGTGGTAAACTATGGCTACACCTTC; cdr3_aa: CASSLDPRTVVNYGYTF
clone_size: NA; j_call: TRBJ1-2; d_call: NA; v_call: TRBV14; cdr3_nt: TGTGCCAGCAGCCAAGATCTTGGGCAGCCTCACACAGAATATAACTATGGCTACACCTTC; cdr3_aa: CASSQDLGQPHTEYNYGYTF
clone_size: NA; j_call: TRBJ2-5; d_call: NA; v_call: TRBV28; cdr3_nt: TGTGCCAGCGCCGAGGGAAGGTCCGAGACCCAGTACTTC; cdr3_aa: CASAEGRSETQYF
clone_size: NA; j_call: TRBJ2-6; d_call: TRBD2; v_call: TRBV15; cdr3_nt: TGTGCCACCAGCACGAGGACTAGCGGGAGTGCTGGGGCCAACGTCCTGACTTTC; cdr3_aa: CATSTRTSGSAGANVLTF
clone_size: NA; j_call: TRBJ1-2; d_call: NA; v_call: TRBV19; cdr3_nt: TGTGCCAGTAGTATAACGGACTATGGCTACACCTTC; cdr3_aa: CASSITDYGYTF
clone_size: once; j_call: TRBJ2-7; d_call: NA; v_call: TRBV21-1; cdr3_nt: TGTGCCAGCCCAGCGGGGCCAGTCGAGCAGTACTTC; cdr3_aa: CASPAGPVEQYF
clone_size: NA; j_call: TRBJ2-7; d_call: NA; v_call: TRBV5-1; cdr3_nt: TGCGCCAGCAGCTTGACAGCGGCCGGGTCCTACGAGCAGTACTTC; cdr3_aa: CASSLTAAGSYEQYF
clone_size: NA; j_call: TRBJ2-2; d_call: TRBD2; v_call: TRBV11-3; cdr3_nt: TGTGCCAGCAGCTTTAGGGCGGGAGGATCGAACACCGGGGAGCTGTTTTTT; cdr3_aa: CASSFRAGGSNTGELFF
clone_size: NA; j_call: TRBJ1-2; d_call: NA; v_call: TRBV21-1; cdr3_nt: TGTGCCAGCAGCAAAGGGGGAGCCCATGGCTACACCTTC; cdr3_aa: CASSKGGAHGYTF